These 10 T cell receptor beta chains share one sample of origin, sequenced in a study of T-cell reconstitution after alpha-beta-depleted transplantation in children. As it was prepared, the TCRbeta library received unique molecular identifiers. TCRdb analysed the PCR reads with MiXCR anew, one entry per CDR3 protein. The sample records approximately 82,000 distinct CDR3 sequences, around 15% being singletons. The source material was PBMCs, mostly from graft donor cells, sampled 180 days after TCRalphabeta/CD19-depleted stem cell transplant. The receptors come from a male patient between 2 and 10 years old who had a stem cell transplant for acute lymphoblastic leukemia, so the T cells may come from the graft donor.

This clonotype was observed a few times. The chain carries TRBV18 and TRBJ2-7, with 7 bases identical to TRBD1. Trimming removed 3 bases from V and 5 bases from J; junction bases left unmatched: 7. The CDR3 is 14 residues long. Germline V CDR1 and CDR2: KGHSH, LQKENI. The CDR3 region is CASSPTGFWDEQYF. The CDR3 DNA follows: TGTGCCAGCTCACCGACAGGGTTCTGGGACGAGCAGTACTTC. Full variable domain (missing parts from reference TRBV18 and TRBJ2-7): NAGVMQNPRHLVRRRGQEARLRCSPMKGHSHVYWYRQLPEEGLKFMVYLQKENIIDESGMPKERFSAEFPKEGPSILRIQQVVRGDSAAYFCASSPTGFWDEQYFGPGTRLTVT.

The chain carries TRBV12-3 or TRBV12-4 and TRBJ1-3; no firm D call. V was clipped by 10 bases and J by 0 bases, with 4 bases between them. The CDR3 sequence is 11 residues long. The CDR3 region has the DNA TGTGCCATCAGCTCTGGAAACACCATATATTTT. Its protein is CAISSGNTIYF.

CDR3 loop: CASRRGGEAGELFF. The CDR3 region has the DNA TGTGCCAGCAGACGCGGGGGAGAGGCCGGGGAGCTGTTTTTT. This chain links TRBV6-2 or TRBV6-3 with TRBJ2-2, with 7 bases matching TRBD2. The germline CDR1 and CDR2 sequences are MNHEY and SVGEGT. The CDR3 totals 14 residues. V shed 6 bases, J shed 6 bases, and the junction held 7 bases outside the gene matches.

The CDR3 sequence: CASSYGGSYNSPLHF. The CDR3 DNA reads TGTGCCAGCAGTTACGGTGGCTCCTATAATTCACCCCTCCACTTT. This chain connects TRBV12-3 or TRBV12-4 to TRBJ1-6, with no clear D. The V end lost 4 bases, the J end lost 0 bases, and 7 bases lay between the germline ends. The CDR3 sequence is 15 residues long.

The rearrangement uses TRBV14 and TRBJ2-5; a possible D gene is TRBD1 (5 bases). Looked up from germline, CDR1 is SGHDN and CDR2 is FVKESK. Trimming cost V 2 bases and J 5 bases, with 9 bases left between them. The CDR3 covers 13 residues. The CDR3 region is CASSQWKGETQYF. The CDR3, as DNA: TGTGCCAGCAGCCAATGGAAGGGGGAGACCCAGTACTTC. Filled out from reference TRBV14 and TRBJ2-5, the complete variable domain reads EAGVTQFPSHSVIEKGQTVTLRCDPISGHDNLYWYRRVMGKEIKFLLHFVKESKQDESGMPNNRFLAERTGGTYSTLKVQPAELEDSGVYFCASSQWKGETQYFGPGTRLLVL.

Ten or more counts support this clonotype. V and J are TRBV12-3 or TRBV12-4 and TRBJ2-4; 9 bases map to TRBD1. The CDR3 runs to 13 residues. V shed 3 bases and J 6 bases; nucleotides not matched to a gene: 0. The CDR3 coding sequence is TGTGCCAGCAGTTTGGGACAGGGAAACATTCAGTACTTC. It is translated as CASSLGQGNIQYF.

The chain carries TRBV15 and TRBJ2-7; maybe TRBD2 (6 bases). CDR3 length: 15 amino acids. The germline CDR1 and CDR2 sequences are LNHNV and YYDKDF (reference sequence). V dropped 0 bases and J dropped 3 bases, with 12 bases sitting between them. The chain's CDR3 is CATSRDPSGVYEQYF. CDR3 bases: TGTGCCACCAGCAGAGATCCCTCGGGGGTCTACGAGCAGTACTTC.

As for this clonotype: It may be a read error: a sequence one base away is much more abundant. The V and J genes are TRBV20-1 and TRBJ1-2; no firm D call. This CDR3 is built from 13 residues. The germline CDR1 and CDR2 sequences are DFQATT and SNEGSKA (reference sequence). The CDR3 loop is CSARDRRGNGYPF. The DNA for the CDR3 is TGCAGTGCTAGAGATAGACGTGGGAATGGCTACCCCTTC.

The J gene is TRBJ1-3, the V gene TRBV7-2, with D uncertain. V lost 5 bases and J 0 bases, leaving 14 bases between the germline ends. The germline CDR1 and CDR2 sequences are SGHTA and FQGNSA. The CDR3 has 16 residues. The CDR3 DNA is TGTGCCAGCAGCACTAACCCGGGATCCTCTGGAAACACCATATATTTT. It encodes CASSTNPGSSGNTIYF. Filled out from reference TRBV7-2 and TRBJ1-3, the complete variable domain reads GAGVSQSPSNKVTEKGKDVELRCDPISGHTALYWYRQSLGQGLEFLIYFQGNSAPDKSGLPSDRFSAERTGGSVSTLTIQRTQQEDSAVYLCASSTNPGSSGNTIYFGEGSWLTVV.

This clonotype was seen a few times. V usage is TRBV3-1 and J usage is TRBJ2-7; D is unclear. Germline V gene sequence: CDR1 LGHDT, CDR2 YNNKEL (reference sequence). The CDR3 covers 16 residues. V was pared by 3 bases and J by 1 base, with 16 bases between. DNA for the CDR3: TGTGCCAGCAGCCACAGCATCGGCCTAAGGTCCTACGAGCAGTACTTC. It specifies CASSHSIGLRSYEQYF.